Included here is one TCR beta chain sequence, with context. TCRdb reanalyzed the 5' RACE reads, giving one entry per CDR3 protein sequence and no DNA. This table holds 330,000 or so distinct CDR3 sequences. These data come from a study of monozygotic twins with inflammatory bowel disease. Germline CDR1 is SGHAT and CDR2 is FQNNGV. The CDR3 has 14 residues. Sequenced input: blood. The chain combines TRBV11-2 with TRBJ2-5; the D call from TCRdb, TRBD1, cannot be confirmed without DNA. The sequence came from a human donor with ulcerative colitis or Crohn's disease, or a healthy co-twin of an affected twin (not recorded which). This CDR3 is CASSLVAARETQYF.